Listed here are 8 T cell receptor beta chains from one sample, sequenced in a study of Ad26.COV2.S vaccination and SARS-CoV-2 variants. Profiling relied on immunoSEQ multiplex PCR, and the TCRdb table lists in-frame clones only, not all of them. Among 300,000 to 350,000 clones listed, 85% to 90% were seen once. The treatment here: over 15 received Ad26.COV2.S at low or high dose, single or two shots; several received placebo; per-sample allocation not given. After the first vaccine or placebo injection, samples were drawn on day 63. The sequencing used peripheral blood, collected in a trial of Ad26.COV2.S vaccine versus placebo. The receptors here all came from a person aged 18-60 years who received the Ad26.COV2.S COVID-19 vaccine or a placebo.

This chain joins TRBV11-3 and TRBJ1-4, with no clear D. Germline lookup yields CDR1 SGHNT and CDR2 YENEEA. V was pared by 3 bases and J by 8 bases, with 7 bases between. The CDR3 is made up of 12 amino acids. The CDR3 is CASSFQVEKLFF. The DNA for the CDR3 is TGTGCCAGCAGCTTCCAGGTCGAAAAACTGTTTTTT.

Only one count was recorded for this clone. This chain joins TRBV4-3 and TRBJ1-2, with 7 bases that match TRBD1. The CDR3 is 15 residues long. Germline V CDR1 and CDR2: LGHNA, YSLEER. V shed 1 base and J 0 bases; nucleotides not matched to a gene: 2. DNA for the CDR3: TGCGCCAGCAGCCAAGCGGGACAGACTAACTATGGCTACACCTTC. Translation gives CASSQAGQTNYGYTF.

The chain combines TRBV9 with TRBJ2-1; TRBD1 or TRBD2 may be the D gene (5 bases each). Deletions cut 0 bases from V and 4 bases from J, with 14 bases between. The germline CDR1 and CDR2 sequences are SGDLS and YYNGEE. This CDR3 has 16 amino acids. CDR3 DNA sequence: TGTGCCAGCAGCGTAGATCTGGGGACGGGATACAATGAGCAGTTCTTC. Residues: CASSVDLGTGYNEQFF.

The V gene is TRBV7-9, the J gene TRBJ1-1; D unclear. This CDR3 is 16 amino acids long. Germline CDR1 reads SEHNR; CDR2 reads FQNEAQ (reference sequence). V gave up 4 bases and J gave up 1 base, with 16 bases separating them. CDR3 sequence reads: CASSSILYRQNTEAFF. DNA for the CDR3: TGTGCCAGCAGCTCCATTCTTTACAGACAGAACACTGAAGCTTTCTTT.

This sequence joins TRBV5-1 and TRBJ2-7; TRBD2 aligns across 15 bases. This CDR3 region has 16 residues. The V gene's germline CDR1 is SGHRS and CDR2 YFSETQ. V was clipped by 4 bases and J by 3 bases; unmatched bases: 5. The CDR3 loop is CASSPGLAGGDYEQYV. CDR3 sequence (DNA): TGCGCCAGCAGCCCGGGACTAGCGGGAGGCGACTACGAGCAGTACGTC.

This chain connects TRBV6-6 to TRBJ1-4; no reliable D call. Germline-derived CDR1 and CDR2 are MNHNY and SVGAGI (reference sequence). Trimming took off 7 bases at V and 7 bases at J, with 7 bases between the two ends. The CDR3 is made up of 11 amino acids. This CDR3 is CASNQPEKLFF. DNA for the CDR3: TGTGCCAGCAACCAGCCTGAAAAACTGTTTTTT.

The chain combines TRBV18 with TRBJ2-1; 12 positions agree with TRBD2. The CDR3 has 15 residues. The J segment lost 9 bases and the V segment lost 1 base, leaving 4 bases of the junction unmatched. From germline, CDR1 is KGHSH and CDR2 LQKENI. The chain's CDR3 is CASSPRSLAGGEQFF. The CDR3 DNA follows: TGTGCCAGCTCACCACGATCACTAGCGGGAGGTGAGCAGTTCTTC.

This chain joins TRBV4-3 and TRBJ1-2; 9 bases align to TRBD1. V lost 4 bases to trimming and J lost 6 bases; unmatched junction nucleotides: 9. CDR1 and CDR2 (germline): LGHNA, YSLEER. The CDR3 consists of 15 residues. In nucleotides, the CDR3 is TGCGCCAGCAGCCCGGGACAGGGTTTAGATGATGGCTACACCTTC. It encodes CASSPGQGLDDGYTF.